One sample yielded the 16 T cell receptor beta chains listed below, sequenced in a study of blood T cell repertoires in COVID-19. Profiled with immunoSEQ multiplex PCR; TCRdb holds only in-frame clones, not every one. The table lists roughly 260,000 clones, around 86% of them singletons. The specimen sequenced was PBMCs or T cells enriched from blood (not recorded which). The receptor source for this set is a woman aged 18-30 years who had recovered from COVID-19.

V and J are TRBV30 and TRBJ2-3; 8 bases agree with TRBD2. The CDR3 totals 15 residues. V lost 0 bases to trimming and J lost 9 bases; unmatched junction nucleotides: 11. Germline V CDR1 and CDR2: GTSNPN, SVGIG (reference sequence). CDR3 bases: TGTGCCTGGAGTGTACGGTATGGAGCGGGAGCAACGCAGTATTTT. This gives the protein CAWSVRYGAGATQYF.

The chain has TRBV5-3 and TRBJ2-5; possible D gene TRBD1, 6 bases. TRBV5-3 has ORF status, its function being uncertain. There are 20 residues in the CDR3. Trimming took 2 bases from V and 0 from J, leaving 26 bases between them. The CDR3 region has the DNA TGTGCCAGAAGCTTATTACGGACAGTAGCCATTGACCCGTACCAAGAGACCCAGTACTTC. Its translation: CARSLLRTVAIDPYQETQYF.

This clone was found once. The J gene is TRBJ2-1, the V gene TRBV2; 8 nucleotides align to TRBD2. This CDR3 comprises 14 residues. V was pared by 11 bases and J by 0 bases, with 6 bases of the junction left unmatched. Germline V gene sequence: CDR1 SNHLY, CDR2 FYNNEI. The CDR3 sequence is CAGVAGSSYNEQFF. In DNA form, the CDR3 reads TGTGCCGGTGTAGCGGGGAGCTCCTACAATGAGCAGTTCTTC.

This clone was found a few times. The CDR3 nucleotides read TGTGCCAGCAGCCAAAGTCCGGCCCTCGGGTCCTACGAGCAGTACTTC. Translated, it gives CASSQSPALGSYEQYF. This chain connects TRBV16 to TRBJ2-7; the D is unclear. The CDR3 is 16 amino acids. CDR1 is KGHSY and CDR2 is FQNENV in the germline V gene. V lost 2 bases and J 1 base, leaving 15 bases between the germline ends.

This sequence joins TRBV4-1 and TRBJ1-2, with 7 bases aligning to TRBD1. Germline-derived CDR1 and CDR2 are MGHRA and YSYEKL. V gave up 2 bases and J gave up 7 bases; unmatched junction bases: 10. The CDR3 consists of 15 residues. The CDR3 DNA reads as TGCGCCAGCAGCCAAAAACACACAGGGGTGGGTGGCTACACCTTC. This sequence encodes CASSQKHTGVGGYTF.

As concerns this clone: Other nucleotide sequences in the sample specify the same CDR3. The chain uses TRBV5-1 and TRBJ1-3; no reliable D call. Trimming took off 0 bases at V and 0 bases at J, with 7 bases between the two ends. Germline CDR1 and CDR2: SGHRS and YFSETQ. The CDR3 has 15 amino acids. CDR3 amino acids: CASSLAGDSGNTIYF. CDR3 in DNA: TGCGCCAGCAGCTTGGCCGGGGACTCTGGAAACACCATATATTTT.

J is TRBJ2-5 and V is TRBV18; 12 bases are a match to TRBD2. J gave up 4 bases and V 2 bases, and 2 bases lay outside the gene matches. CDR3 length: 15 amino acids. Germline assignment: CDR1 KGHSH and CDR2 LQKENI. In DNA, the CDR3 is TGTGCCAGCTCACCAAGGGGACTAGCGGGAGAGACCCAGTACTTC. Amino acid sequence: CASSPRGLAGETQYF.

This chain connects TRBV19 to TRBJ2-2; D is perhaps TRBD2 (5 bases). Germline V gives CDR1 LNHDA, CDR2 SQIVND (reference sequence). The germline V and J ends were trimmed by 4 bases and 6 bases, with 6 bases remaining between them. CDR3 size: 12 residues. The CDR3 nucleotides read TGTGCCAGTAGTACGGAGGCCGGGGAGCTGTTTTTT. Translation: CASSTEAGELFF.

The chain carries TRBV6-1 and TRBJ2-3; D gene uncertain. CDR1 is MNHNS and CDR2 is SASEGT in the germline V gene. CDR3 length: 17 amino acids. Trimming pared 1 base from V and 0 bases from J, leaving 14 bases between. Here the CDR3 reads CASSEVSPYTSTDTQYF. DNA of the CDR3: TGTGCCAGCAGTGAAGTTTCCCCTTATACTAGCACAGATACGCAGTATTTT.

V gene TRBV18 combines with J gene TRBJ1-1; D is undetermined. Germline CDR1 reads KGHSH; CDR2 reads LQKENI. V was clipped by 3 bases and J by 5 bases, with 19 bases between them. This CDR3 is built from 16 residues. CDR3 coding DNA: TGTGCCAGCTCACCGAACCTGGAGGTTGGCGGGACTGAAGCTTTCTTT. It translates to CASSPNLEVGGTEAFF.

The rearrangement links TRBV28 to TRBJ1-6, with a tentative D call TRBD1 (5 bases). The CDR3 is 12 amino acids. Trimming shortened V by 7 bases and J by 8 bases, and 9 bases separated the two germline ends. Germline V gene data show CDR1 as MDHEN and CDR2 as SYDVKM. CDR3 in DNA: TGTGCCAGCACTACAGGCGATTCACCCCTCCACTTT. Protein sequence: CASTTGDSPLHF.

The chain is built from TRBV4-1 and TRBJ1-1; TRBD1 is a possible D gene (5 bases). The V and J ends lost 4 bases and 1 base respectively, with 19 bases between them. This CDR3 has 17 amino acids. Germline V lookup: CDR1 MGHRA, CDR2 YSYEKL. The CDR3 region has the DNA TGCGCCAGCAGCCTCCTCCGGACACCAAGGCAGAACACTGAAGCTTTCTTT. Encoded protein: CASSLLRTPRQNTEAFF.

This sequence joins TRBV7-2 and TRBJ2-3, with 11 bases fitting TRBD1. Looked up from germline, CDR1 is SGHTA and CDR2 is FQGNSA. The V gene end was trimmed by 3 bases and the J gene end by 4 bases; junction bases not matched to a gene: 12. This CDR3 has 18 amino acids. Here the CDR3 reads CASSFIPPGQGVADTQYF. In DNA form, the CDR3 reads TGTGCCAGCAGCTTCATTCCACCGGGACAGGGGGTCGCAGATACGCAGTATTTT.

This clone was detected only a few times. The J gene is TRBJ2-1, the V gene TRBV3-1 (or the pseudogene TRBV3-2); 12 positions agree with TRBD2. The length of the CDR3 is 15 residues. CDR1 is LGHDT, CDR2 YNNKEL, per germline (reference sequence). Trimming cost V 2 bases and J 6 bases; bases outside gene matches: 2. The CDR3 sequence is CASSQLAGGPNEQFF. Here the CDR3 DNA reads TGTGCCAGCAGCCAACTAGCGGGAGGGCCCAATGAGCAGTTCTTC.

This clone appeared a single time. This chain connects TRBV3-1 (or the pseudogene TRBV3-2) to TRBJ2-1, with a tentative D call TRBD1 (5 bases). Between the trimmed V and J ends, which lost 3 bases and 4 bases, there was a span of 10 bases. Per germline, CDR1 LGHDT and CDR2 YNNKEL (reference sequence). This CDR3 contains 14 residues. The DNA for the CDR3 is TGTGCCAGCAGCCACGACAGCGATTACAATGAGCAGTTCTTC. Residues: CASSHDSDYNEQFF.

This chain uses TRBV5-1 with TRBJ2-1; 11 bases fit TRBD2. There are 17 residues in the CDR3. CDR1 is SGHRS, CDR2 YFSETQ, per germline. With 3 bases clipped from V and 4 bases from J, the junction kept 9 bases outside the gene matches. DNA of the CDR3: TGCGCCAGCAGCTCCATAACTAGCGGGGGACTTTACAATGAGCAGTTCTTC. This codes for CASSSITSGGLYNEQFF.